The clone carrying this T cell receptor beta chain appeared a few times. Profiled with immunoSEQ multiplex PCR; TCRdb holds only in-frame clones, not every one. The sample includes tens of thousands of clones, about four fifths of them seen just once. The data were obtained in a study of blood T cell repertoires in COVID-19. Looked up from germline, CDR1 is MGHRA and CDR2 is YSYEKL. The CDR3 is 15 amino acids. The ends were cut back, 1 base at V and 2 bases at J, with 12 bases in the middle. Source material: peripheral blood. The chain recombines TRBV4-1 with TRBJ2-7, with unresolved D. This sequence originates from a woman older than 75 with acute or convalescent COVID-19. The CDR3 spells CASSQATAATYEQYF. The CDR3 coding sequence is TGCGCCAGCAGCCAAGCTACAGCCGCAACCTACGAGCAGTACTTC.